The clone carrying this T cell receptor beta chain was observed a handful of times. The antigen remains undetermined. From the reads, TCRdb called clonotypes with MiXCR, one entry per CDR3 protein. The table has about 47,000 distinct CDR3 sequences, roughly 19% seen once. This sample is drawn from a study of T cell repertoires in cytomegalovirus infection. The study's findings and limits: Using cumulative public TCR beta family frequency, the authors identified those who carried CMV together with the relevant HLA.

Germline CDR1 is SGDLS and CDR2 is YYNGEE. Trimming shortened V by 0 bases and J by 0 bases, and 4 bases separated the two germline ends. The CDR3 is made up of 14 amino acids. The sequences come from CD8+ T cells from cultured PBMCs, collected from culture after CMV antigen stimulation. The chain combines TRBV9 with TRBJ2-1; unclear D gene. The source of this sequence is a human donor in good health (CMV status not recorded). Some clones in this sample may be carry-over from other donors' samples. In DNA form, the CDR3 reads TGTGCCAGCAGCGTAGCTAACTCCTACAATGAGCAGTTCTTC. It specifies CASSVANSYNEQFF.